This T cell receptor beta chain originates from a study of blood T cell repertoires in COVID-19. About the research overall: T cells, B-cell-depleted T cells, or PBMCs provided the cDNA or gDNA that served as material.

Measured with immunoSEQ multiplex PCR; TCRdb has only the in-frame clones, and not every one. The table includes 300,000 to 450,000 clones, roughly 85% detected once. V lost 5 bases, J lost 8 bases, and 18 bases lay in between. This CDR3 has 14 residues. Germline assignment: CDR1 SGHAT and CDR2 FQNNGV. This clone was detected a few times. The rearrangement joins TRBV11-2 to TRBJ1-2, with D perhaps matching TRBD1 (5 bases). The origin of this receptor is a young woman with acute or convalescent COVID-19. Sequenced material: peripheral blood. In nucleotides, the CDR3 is TGTGCCAGCAGCGCTCGGGACTCGGCGTCCGGCTACACCTTC. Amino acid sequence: CASSARDSASGYTF.